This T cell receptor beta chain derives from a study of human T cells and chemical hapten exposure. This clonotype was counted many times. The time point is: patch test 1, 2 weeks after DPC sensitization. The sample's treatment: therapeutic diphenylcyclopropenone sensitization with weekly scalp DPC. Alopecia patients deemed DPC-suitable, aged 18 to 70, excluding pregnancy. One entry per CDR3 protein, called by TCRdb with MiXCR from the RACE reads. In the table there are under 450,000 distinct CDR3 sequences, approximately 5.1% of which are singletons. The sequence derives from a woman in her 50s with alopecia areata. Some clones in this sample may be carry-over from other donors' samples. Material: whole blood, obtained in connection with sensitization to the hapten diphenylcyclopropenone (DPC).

This chain's CDR3 is CASSPGTGGPEQYF. CDR3 bases: TGTGCCAGCAGCCCAGGGACAGGGGGGCCCGAGCAGTACTTC. The chain is built from TRBV7-9 and TRBJ2-7, with 11 bases identical to TRBD1. In germline, CDR1 is SEHNR, CDR2 FQNEAQ (reference sequence). V shed 5 bases, J shed 6 bases, and the junction held 6 bases outside the gene matches. The CDR3 is made up of 14 amino acids. Full variable domain (rest looked up from reference TRBV7-9 and TRBJ2-7): DTGVSQNPRHKITKRGQNVTFRCDPISEHNRLYWYRQTLGQGPEFLTYFQNEAQLEKSRLLSDRFSAERPKGSFSTLEIQRTEQGDSAMYLCASSPGTGGPEQYFGPGTRLTVT.